There are a few counts of the clone carrying this TCR beta chain. This sample is drawn from a study of blood T cell repertoires in COVID-19. Study-wide context: T cells, B-cell-depleted T cells, or PBMCs provided the cDNA or gDNA that served as material.

Followed longitudinally, the Seattle patients had been enrolled during active infection. CDR1 and CDR2 from the germline V gene are MDHEN and SYDVKM. The CDR3 totals 12 residues. Trimming took 5 bases from V and 8 from J, leaving 7 bases between them. Sequenced by immunoSEQ multiplex PCR; TCRdb stores in-frame clones only, minus some. This table has 200,000 to 250,000 clones, more than 85% appearing once. J is TRBJ1-6 and V is TRBV28, with D unresolved. The receptor was isolated from a woman in her fifties or sixties with COVID-19, enrolled during active disease. Sequencing was performed on peripheral blood. The CDR3 reads CASSPSYSPLHF. For the CDR3, the DNA is TGTGCCAGCAGTCCGAGCTATTCACCCCTCCACTTT.